What follows is one TCR beta chain and its context. The antigen remains undetermined. The sample originates from a study of PD-1 blockade in classical Hodgkin lymphoma. Study as a whole: Nivolumab dosing for patients was 3 mg/kg, administered intravenously every 2 weeks.

Findings of the study overall: Underlying causes for the observed repertoire differences were not defined, possibly disease activity or prior therapy. The baseline diversity of complete responders showed similarity to that of newly diagnosed patients. By C4D1 there was a significant rise in CD4+ TCR diversity but not in CD8+ TCR diversity.

Assay: immunoSEQ multiplex PCR; the TCRdb copy retains only in-frame clones and omits some. Among approximately 27,000 clones listed, roughly 80% were seen once. CDR3 size: 11 residues. Trimming shortened V by 8 bases and J by 3 bases, and 10 bases separated the two germline ends. Germline V gene data show CDR1 as SQVTM and CDR2 as ANQGSEA. Time point indicated: cycle 4 day 1 (C4D1), after 6 weeks of nivolumab. Every one of the patients relapsed after autologous stem cell transplantation (brentuximab vedotin exposure was variable). The receptor comes from a human donor with classical Hodgkin lymphoma. V is TRBV29-1 and J is TRBJ1-1; no firm D call. Here the sequenced sample was peripheral blood mononuclear cells (PBMCs), taken before the fourth cycle of nivolumab. The CDR3 loop is CSPGGDTEAFF. As DNA, the CDR3 is TGCAGCCCCGGAGGTGACACTGAAGCTTTCTTT.